This T cell receptor (beta chain) was sequenced during a study of blood T cell repertoires in COVID-19 (dated by TCRdb to about 2020). About the full investigation: Samples from collaborators originated in the United States, Italy and Spain and spanned both the acute and convalescent phases of COVID-19. The prospective study material was composed of cDNA or gDNA derived from T cells, B-cell-depleted T cells, or PBMCs. Deeply sampled blood TCRbeta repertoires from subjects exposed to, actively infected with, or recovered from COVID-19 were included in the dataset. The repertoires were made available in a free public database intended to serve as a resource for research on the immune response to SARS-CoV-2. Samples were obtained from the ongoing ImmuneRACE study (first 160 participants) and from 1,254 subjects provided by 6 global collaborators. The sample metadata nearly always contained a de-identified subject ID, COVID-19 status, age in years and sex. Where available, HLA class I and class II types were taken from metadata supplied by the sample provider and were not determined by assay-based typing. Broader findings and caveats from the paper: How much clinical and demographic metadata was included differed by source and by participant, and the metadata was provided uncurated.

TCRbeta CDR3 regions were amplified from genomic DNA using the immunoSEQ Assay, a bias-controlled multiplex PCR. Under the source paper's analysis protocol: Within the assay, amplification of reference gene primers was used to estimate how many nucleated cells each sample contained. To quantify the absolute abundance of each unique TCRbeta CDR3 rearrangement, sequence reads were collapsed and filtered. For each sample, productive Simpson clonality was calculated as the square root of Simpson's diversity index across productive rearrangements. Here the immuneACCESS table is served through TCRdb, limited to in-frame sequences with V and J called. Missing clones are a known gap in these copies; in checked studies unresolved V genes cover under half, and the rest lacks a known reason. The D gene and trimming were derived from the DNA, and the V and J assignments and clone size from that table. The sample has about 99,000 clones on record, about 89% of them singletons. Around 3.8% of the sample rests with the top ten.

The collaborating institutions used their own protocols to collect whole blood in K2EDTA tubes. For TCRbeta analysis, collaborator samples were shipped as frozen whole blood, as isolated PBMCs, or as DNA extracted from either sample type. With respect to this clone: Its antigen is currently not known. No much larger clone is present one base from it, and per-base qualities are unavailable.

The V end loses 7 bases and the J end loses 6 bases, and a stretch of 18 bases separates them. The CDR3 runs 14 residues from the cysteine to the phenylalanine. The only DNA kept is the CDR3, 42 bases in frame from the first base. From a lookup of the germline V gene, CDR1 and CDR2 are SNHLY and FYNNEI. The sequencing sample was made of peripheral blood. This clonotype was obtained from a woman aged 55-70 years with acute or convalescent COVID-19. The chain links TRBV2 with TRBJ1-2; TRBD1 is a possible D gene, resting on 5 matching bases. The CDR3 here reads CASTMDQGLDGYTF. DNA sequence: TGTGCCAGCACCATGGACCAGGGACTCGATGGCTACACCTTC.